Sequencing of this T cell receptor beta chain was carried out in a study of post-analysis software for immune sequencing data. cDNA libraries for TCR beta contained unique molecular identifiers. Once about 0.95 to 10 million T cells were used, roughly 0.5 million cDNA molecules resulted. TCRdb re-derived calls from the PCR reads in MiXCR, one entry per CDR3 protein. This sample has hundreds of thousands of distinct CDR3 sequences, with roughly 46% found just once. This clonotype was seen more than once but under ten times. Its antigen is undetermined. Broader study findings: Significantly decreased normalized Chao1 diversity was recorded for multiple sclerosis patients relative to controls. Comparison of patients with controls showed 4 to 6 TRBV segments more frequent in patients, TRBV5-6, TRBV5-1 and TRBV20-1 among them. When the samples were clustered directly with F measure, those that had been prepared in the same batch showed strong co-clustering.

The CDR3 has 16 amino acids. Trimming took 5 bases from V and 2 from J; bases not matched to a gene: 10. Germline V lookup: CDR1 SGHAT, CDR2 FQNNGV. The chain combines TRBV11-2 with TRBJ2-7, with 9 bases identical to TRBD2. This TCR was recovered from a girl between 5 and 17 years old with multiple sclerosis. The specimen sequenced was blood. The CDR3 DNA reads TGTGCCAGCAGCCTAGGCGGGGGGGCGCTTACCTACGAGCAGTACTTC. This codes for CASSLGGGALTYEQYF.